This T cell receptor beta chain comes out of a study of PD-1 blockade in classical Hodgkin lymphoma. Study-wide results and limits: Some patients started nivolumab under 1 year after ASCT, and they were excluded. Reports indicated that newly diagnosed patients had lower baseline TCR diversity than healthy donors did.

Every patient was affected by relapse after autologous stem cell transplantation, while exposure to brentuximab vedotin was not uniform. Best outcomes ranged across complete response, partial response and progressive disease. TCRdb's copy holds only in-frame clones and misses some; the assay was immunoSEQ multiplex PCR. The sample yields 43,000 or so clones, over 70% seen once. Germline lookup yields CDR1 KGHSH and CDR2 LQKENI. The V end was cut by 2 bases, the J end by 8 bases, with 18 bases between. This CDR3 is 15 amino acids long. Comment on this clone: Its antigen is unidentified.

The TCR originated in a human donor with classical Hodgkin lymphoma. This specimen was peripheral blood mononuclear cells (PBMCs), taken at baseline. The chain is built from TRBV18 and TRBJ1-2; no clear D. The chain's CDR3 is CASSPGSQRARGYTF. The CDR3 region has the DNA TGTGCCAGCTCACCAGGGTCACAAAGGGCTCGCGGCTACACCTTC.